This TCR beta chain appears in the sequencing data of a study of T cells in Graves' hyperthyroidism and ophthalmopathy. CDR3 length equals 14 residues. Per germline, CDR1 ENHRY and CDR2 SYGVKD. V was pared by 8 bases and J by 8 bases, with 5 bases of the junction left unmatched. The CDR3 regions of TCR beta were amplified from RNA transcripts. The HTBI primer set drove a first-round RT-PCR of the TCR CDR3. TCRdb recomputed calls from the multiplex PCR reads with MiXCR, one row per CDR3 protein. The table has about 400,000 distinct CDR3 sequences, roughly an eighth seen once; the top ten hold around 27%. In this sample, this clonotype turned up a few times.

The clonotype comes from a man aged 50-60 years with Graves' ophthalmopathy. Sequences were obtained from blood. The chain joins TRBV10-3 to TRBJ2-1; 14 bases fit TRBD2. The CDR3: CAIQGLAGVHEQFF. The DNA of the CDR3 is TGTGCCATCCAGGGACTAGCGGGAGTCCATGAGCAGTTCTTC.